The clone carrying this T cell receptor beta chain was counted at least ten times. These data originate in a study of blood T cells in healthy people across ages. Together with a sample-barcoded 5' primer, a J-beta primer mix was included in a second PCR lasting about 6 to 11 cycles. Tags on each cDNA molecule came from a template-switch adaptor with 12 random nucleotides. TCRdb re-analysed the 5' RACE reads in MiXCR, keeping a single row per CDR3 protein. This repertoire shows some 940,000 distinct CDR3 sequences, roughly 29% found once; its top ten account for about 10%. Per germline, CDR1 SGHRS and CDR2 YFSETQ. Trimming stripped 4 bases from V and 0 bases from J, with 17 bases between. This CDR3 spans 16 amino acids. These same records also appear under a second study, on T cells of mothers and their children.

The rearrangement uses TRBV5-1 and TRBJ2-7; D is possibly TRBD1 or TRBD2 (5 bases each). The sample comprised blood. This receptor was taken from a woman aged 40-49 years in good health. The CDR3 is CASSREGQGSSYEQYF. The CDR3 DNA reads TGCGCCAGCAGCCGTGAGGGCCAGGGCAGCTCCTACGAGCAGTACTTC.